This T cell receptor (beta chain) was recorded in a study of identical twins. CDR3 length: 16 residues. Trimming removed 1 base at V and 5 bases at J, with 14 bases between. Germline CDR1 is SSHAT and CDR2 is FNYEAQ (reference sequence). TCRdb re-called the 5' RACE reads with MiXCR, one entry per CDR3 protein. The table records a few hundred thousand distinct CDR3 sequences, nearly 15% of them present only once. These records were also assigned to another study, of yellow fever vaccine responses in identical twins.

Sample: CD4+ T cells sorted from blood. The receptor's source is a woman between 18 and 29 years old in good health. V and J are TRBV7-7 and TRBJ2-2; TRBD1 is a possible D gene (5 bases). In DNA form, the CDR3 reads TGTGCCAGCAGCTTAGGGGGCCCGGCTCGTACCGGGGAGCTGTTTTTT. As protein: CASSLGGPARTGELFF.